Given below is one T cell receptor beta chain in context. The data were obtained in a study of blood T cell repertoires in COVID-19. On the study more broadly: Donors in the United States, Italy and Spain gave samples during acute or convalescent COVID-19.

TCRdb's copy holds only in-frame clones and misses some; the assay was immunoSEQ multiplex PCR. The sample holds approximately 390,000 clones, about 90% seen once. The sequence was obtained from a woman in her sixties with COVID-19, enrolled during active disease. The specimen was peripheral blood.

In DNA, the CDR3 is TGCGCCAGCAGCGGATCTGGGCAGAATAATGAAAAACTGTTTTTT. The encoded protein is CASSGSGQNNEKLFF. The genes are TRBV5-1 and TRBJ1-4, with D uncertain. Between the trimmed V and J ends, which lost 4 bases and 4 bases, there was a span of 14 bases. The CDR3 consists of 15 residues. In germline, CDR1 is SGHRS, CDR2 YFSETQ. Variable domain in full (rest from reference TRBV5-1 and TRBJ1-4): KAGVTQTPRYLIKTRGQQVTLSCSPISGHRSVSWYQQTPGQGLQFLFEYFSETQRNKGNFPGRFSGRQFSNSRSEMNVSTLELGDSALYLCASSGSGQNNEKLFFGSGTQLSVL.